The sequence of this T cell receptor (beta chain) was determined in a study of blood T cell repertoires in COVID-19. Across the whole study: The United States, Italy and Spain were the sources of the acute and convalescent COVID-19 samples. Sources were T cells, B-cell-depleted T cells, or PBMCs; the material itself was cDNA or gDNA.

Sequencing was performed with immunoSEQ multiplex PCR; in TCRdb, only in-frame clones are kept and a portion is missing. The sample yields around 470,000 clones, about 88% seen once. Specimen: peripheral blood. This TCR was sampled from a man aged 18 to 29 with COVID-19, enrolled during active disease.

This chain's CDR3 is CASSLLGGPYTDTQYF. The DNA for the CDR3 is TGTGCCAGCAGCTTGTTGGGGGGGCCATACACAGATACGCAGTATTTT. The V and J genes are TRBV13 and TRBJ2-3; a weak D match, TRBD2 (7 bases). The germline V and J ends were trimmed by 3 bases and 2 bases, with 15 bases remaining between them. Germline CDR1 and CDR2: PRHDT and FYEKMQ (reference sequence). CDR3 length equals 16 residues. Full variable domain (outside the CDR3, taken from reference TRBV13 and TRBJ2-3): AAGVIQSPRHLIKEKRETATLKCYPIPRHDTVYWYQQGPGQDPQFLISFYEKMQSDKGSIPDRFSAQQFSDYHSELNMSSLELGDSALYFCASSLLGGPYTDTQYFGPGTRLTVL.